These T cell receptor beta chains were read from a single sample in a study of T cell responses to AZD1222 COVID-19 vaccine. Produced via immunoSEQ multiplex PCR; TCRdb's table is partial and in-frame only. The sample includes more than 110,000 clones, 92% of them seen just once. The sample here was peripheral blood, taken on day 0 of AZD1222 vaccination. These TCRs come from an adult in good health. Each CDR3 is given with its conserved first and last residue. D genes are given only for firm matches. Where a row states a size, it is once, few, many or the class of an expanded clone; other rows omit it.

v_call: TRBV14; d_call: -; clone_size: -; cdr3_length: 13; j_call: TRBJ1-5; cdr3_aa: CASSQGRGQPQHF; cdr3_nt: TGTGCCAGCAGCCAAGGTAGGGGTCAGCCCCAGCATTTT
v_call: TRBV7-6; d_call: TRBD2; clone_size: -; cdr3_length: 15; j_call: TRBJ2-1; cdr3_aa: CASSSRLAGFNEQFF; cdr3_nt: TGTGCCAGCAGCTCCCGACTAGCGGGATTCAATGAGCAGTTCTTC
v_call: TRBV3-1/TRBV3-2; d_call: -; clone_size: once; cdr3_length: 14; j_call: TRBJ2-1; cdr3_aa: CASSLTAFSNEQFF; cdr3_nt: TGTGCCAGCAGCCTTACGGCGTTTTCCAATGAGCAGTTCTTC
v_call: TRBV12-3/TRBV12-4; d_call: -; clone_size: -; cdr3_length: 13; j_call: TRBJ1-2; cdr3_aa: CASSLILRYGYTF; cdr3_nt: TGTGCCAGCAGTTTGATCCTGCGGTATGGCTACACCTTC
v_call: TRBV5-4; d_call: TRBD1; clone_size: -; cdr3_length: 13; j_call: TRBJ2-5; cdr3_aa: CASSPSRGETQYF; cdr3_nt: TGTGCCAGCAGTCCGAGCAGGGGGGAGACCCAGTACTTC
v_call: TRBV5-5; d_call: -; clone_size: -; cdr3_length: 16; j_call: TRBJ1-4; cdr3_aa: CASSTSPSPTNEKLFF; cdr3_nt: TGTGCCAGCTCTACCTCCCCCTCACCAACTAATGAAAAACTGTTTTTT
v_call: TRBV18; d_call: -; clone_size: -; cdr3_length: 14; j_call: TRBJ1-5; cdr3_aa: CASSELPNDQPQHF; cdr3_nt: TGTGCCAGCTCCGAACTACCAAACGATCAGCCCCAGCATTTT
v_call: TRBV20-1; d_call: TRBD2; clone_size: -; cdr3_length: 16; j_call: TRBJ2-3; cdr3_aa: CSASKRFGGTTDTQYF; cdr3_nt: TGCAGTGCTAGTAAACGTTTCGGGGGGACGACAGATACGCAGTATTTT
v_call: TRBV13; d_call: TRBD1; clone_size: -; cdr3_length: 16; j_call: TRBJ1-1; cdr3_aa: CASSPATGAVGTEAFF; cdr3_nt: TGTGCCAGCAGCCCCGCGACAGGGGCTGTGGGCACTGAAGCTTTCTTT
v_call: TRBV6-9; d_call: -; clone_size: -; cdr3_length: 17; j_call: TRBJ1-1; cdr3_aa: CASTPEGARYRNTEAFF; cdr3_nt: TGTGCCAGCACTCCCGAGGGTGCGAGATATAGAAACACTGAAGCTTTCTTT
v_call: TRBV9; d_call: -; clone_size: -; cdr3_length: 15; j_call: TRBJ2-2; cdr3_aa: CASSVDILVSGELFF; cdr3_nt: TGTGCCAGCAGCGTAGACATCTTAGTGAGCGGGGAGCTGTTTTTT
v_call: TRBV7-2; d_call: -; clone_size: -; cdr3_length: 15; j_call: TRBJ1-4; cdr3_aa: CASSPTRGQGRKLFF; cdr3_nt: TGTGCCAGCAGCCCAACCCGGGGCCAAGGACGAAAACTGTTTTTT
v_call: TRBV19; d_call: -; clone_size: once; cdr3_length: 12; j_call: TRBJ1-2; cdr3_aa: CASSMEDAGYTF; cdr3_nt: TGTGCCAGTAGTATGGAGGATGCTGGCTACACCTTC
v_call: TRBV11-1; d_call: TRBD2; clone_size: -; cdr3_length: 15; j_call: TRBJ2-7; cdr3_aa: CASSLFLAGGYEQYF; cdr3_nt: TGTGCCAGCAGCTTATTCCTAGCGGGAGGTTACGAGCAGTACTTC
v_call: TRBV4-1; d_call: TRBD1; clone_size: -; cdr3_length: 18; j_call: TRBJ2-5; cdr3_aa: CASSQADGPTGMRETQYF; cdr3_nt: TGCGCCAGCAGCCAAGCCGACGGCCCGACAGGGATGCGAGAGACCCAGTACTTC
v_call: TRBV5-6; d_call: -; clone_size: -; cdr3_length: 16; j_call: TRBJ2-1; cdr3_aa: CASSSPGGDLDNEQFF; cdr3_nt: TGTGCCAGCAGCTCCCCAGGCGGGGACCTAGACAATGAGCAGTTCTTC
v_call: TRBV3-1/TRBV3-2; d_call: -; clone_size: -; cdr3_length: 15; j_call: TRBJ1-2; cdr3_aa: CASSQGVSPGYGYTF; cdr3_nt: TGTGCCAGCAGCCAAGGGGTCAGTCCCGGCTATGGCTACACCTTC
v_call: TRBV6-5; d_call: -; clone_size: -; cdr3_length: 15; j_call: TRBJ1-2; cdr3_aa: CASRLEGNINYGYTF; cdr3_nt: TGTGCCAGCAGGCTCGAGGGGAATATAAACTATGGCTACACCTTC
v_call: TRBV10-3; d_call: -; clone_size: -; cdr3_length: 13; j_call: TRBJ1-3; cdr3_aa: CAIRWTDGNTIYF; cdr3_nt: TGTGCCATCAGATGGACAGACGGAAACACCATATATTTT
v_call: TRBV5-1; d_call: -; clone_size: -; cdr3_length: 15; j_call: TRBJ1-1; cdr3_aa: CASSPPNGPNTEAFF; cdr3_nt: TGCGCCAGCAGCCCTCCGAATGGGCCGAACACTGAAGCTTTCTTT
v_call: TRBV28; d_call: TRBD2; clone_size: -; cdr3_length: 17; j_call: TRBJ2-3; cdr3_aa: CASSKLDYIGRADTQYF; cdr3_nt: TGTGCCAGCAGTAAACTAGATTACATCGGGAGGGCAGATACGCAGTATTTT
v_call: TRBV19; d_call: -; clone_size: -; cdr3_length: 13; j_call: TRBJ1-6; cdr3_aa: CASSMWGNSPLHF; cdr3_nt: TGTGCCAGTAGTATGTGGGGCAATTCACCCCTCCACTTT
v_call: TRBV28; d_call: -; clone_size: -; cdr3_length: 11; j_call: TRBJ1-1; cdr3_aa: CASSLGLEAFF; cdr3_nt: TGTGCCAGCAGTTTAGGACTTGAAGCTTTCTTT
v_call: TRBV24-1; d_call: TRBD1; clone_size: -; cdr3_length: 12; j_call: TRBJ2-2; cdr3_aa: CATGTGYGELFF; cdr3_nt: TGTGCAACCGGGACAGGGTACGGGGAGCTGTTTTTT
v_call: TRBV28; d_call: -; clone_size: -; cdr3_length: 14; j_call: TRBJ2-5; cdr3_aa: CASSLSGDTETQYF; cdr3_nt: TGTGCCAGCAGTTTATCGGGGGACACGGAGACCCAGTACTTC
v_call: TRBV7-8; d_call: -; clone_size: -; cdr3_length: 15; j_call: TRBJ1-5; cdr3_aa: CASSLVGNSNQPQHF; cdr3_nt: TGTGCCAGCAGCTTAGTCGGTAATAGCAATCAGCCCCAGCATTTT
v_call: TRBV19; d_call: TRBD1; clone_size: -; cdr3_length: 14; j_call: TRBJ1-4; cdr3_aa: CASNNRDRDEKLFF; cdr3_nt: TGTGCCAGTAATAACCGGGACAGAGATGAAAAACTGTTTTTT
v_call: TRBV5-1; d_call: -; clone_size: -; cdr3_length: 14; j_call: TRBJ1-2; cdr3_aa: CASSLHRQEDGYTF; cdr3_nt: TGCGCCAGCAGCTTGCACCGACAAGAAGATGGCTACACCTTC
v_call: TRBV28; d_call: -; clone_size: -; cdr3_length: 20; j_call: TRBJ2-6; cdr3_aa: CASSYERGRRQDSGANVLTF; cdr3_nt: TGTGCCAGCAGTTATGAACGCGGACGCCGACAGGACTCTGGGGCCAACGTCCTGACTTTC
v_call: TRBV27; d_call: -; clone_size: -; cdr3_length: 15; j_call: TRBJ1-2; cdr3_aa: CASSFFVGSNYGYTF; cdr3_nt: TGTGCCAGCAGTTTCTTTGTGGGCAGTAACTATGGCTACACCTTC
v_call: TRBV10-1; d_call: -; clone_size: -; cdr3_length: 12; j_call: TRBJ2-3; cdr3_aa: CASSLGRDTQYF; cdr3_nt: TGCGCCAGCAGCCTAGGGAGAGATACGCAGTATTTT
v_call: TRBV28; d_call: -; clone_size: -; cdr3_length: 14; j_call: TRBJ1-2; cdr3_aa: CASNRGGAPYGYTF; cdr3_nt: TGTGCCAGCAACCGAGGGGGGGCTCCCTATGGCTACACCTTC
v_call: TRBV2; d_call: TRBD1; clone_size: -; cdr3_length: 16; j_call: TRBJ1-1; cdr3_aa: CASSAFVGTGGTEAFF; cdr3_nt: TGTGCCAGCAGTGCCTTCGTTGGGACAGGGGGCACTGAAGCTTTCTTT
v_call: TRBV24-1; d_call: -; clone_size: -; cdr3_length: 14; j_call: TRBJ2-7; cdr3_aa: CATSDSGVGKEQYF; cdr3_nt: TGTGCCACCAGTGATTCAGGGGTGGGTAAAGAGCAGTACTTC
v_call: TRBV5-1; d_call: TRBD1; clone_size: once; cdr3_length: 14; j_call: TRBJ1-1; cdr3_aa: CASSQVDRATEAFF; cdr3_nt: TGCGCCAGCAGCCAAGTCGACAGGGCTACTGAAGCTTTCTTT
v_call: TRBV5-6; d_call: -; clone_size: -; cdr3_length: 16; j_call: TRBJ2-7; cdr3_aa: CASSLSGEVTSYEQYF; cdr3_nt: TGTGCCAGCAGCTTGTCCGGGGAGGTAACAAGCTACGAGCAGTACTTC
v_call: TRBV3-1/TRBV3-2; d_call: TRBD2; clone_size: -; cdr3_length: 19; j_call: TRBJ2-3; cdr3_aa: CASSTGVLAGGVGTDTQYF; cdr3_nt: TGTGCCAGCAGTACTGGAGTGCTAGCGGGAGGGGTTGGCACAGATACGCAGTATTTT
v_call: TRBV7-2; d_call: TRBD1; clone_size: -; cdr3_length: 15; j_call: TRBJ1-5; cdr3_aa: CASSFGGTVNQPQHF; cdr3_nt: TGTGCCAGCAGCTTCGGTGGGACAGTCAATCAGCCCCAGCATTTT
v_call: TRBV7-8; d_call: -; clone_size: -; cdr3_length: 16; j_call: TRBJ2-2; cdr3_aa: CASSFRGGADTGELFF; cdr3_nt: TGTGCCAGCAGCTTTCGCGGGGGCGCAGACACCGGGGAGCTGTTTTTT
v_call: TRBV6-5; d_call: -; clone_size: -; cdr3_length: 11; j_call: TRBJ2-3; cdr3_aa: CASTREDTQYF; cdr3_nt: TGTGCCAGCACCCGCGAGGATACGCAGTATTTT
v_call: TRBV19; d_call: TRBD1; clone_size: -; cdr3_length: 15; j_call: TRBJ1-4; cdr3_aa: CASSIRTGANEKLFF; cdr3_nt: TGTGCCAGTAGTATACGGACAGGGGCTAATGAAAAACTGTTTTTT
v_call: TRBV16; d_call: TRBD1; clone_size: -; cdr3_length: 14; j_call: TRBJ1-2; cdr3_aa: CASSHPTGNYGYTF; cdr3_nt: TGTGCCAGCAGCCACCCGACAGGGAACTATGGCTACACCTTC
v_call: TRBV15; d_call: TRBD1; clone_size: -; cdr3_length: 15; j_call: TRBJ1-1; cdr3_aa: CATSFRTGDNPEAFF; cdr3_nt: TGTGCCACCAGCTTTCGGACAGGGGATAATCCTGAAGCTTTCTTT
v_call: TRBV15; d_call: TRBD1; clone_size: -; cdr3_length: 18; j_call: TRBJ2-2; cdr3_aa: CATSSPRGTGGSTGELFF; cdr3_nt: TGTGCCACCAGCAGCCCTCGCGGGACAGGGGGTTCCACCGGGGAGCTGTTTTTT
v_call: TRBV7-2; d_call: -; clone_size: -; cdr3_length: 15; j_call: TRBJ2-3; cdr3_aa: CASSLQRVSTDTQYF; cdr3_nt: TGTGCCAGCAGCTTACAGCGGGTTAGCACAGATACGCAGTATTTT
v_call: TRBV13; d_call: TRBD2; clone_size: -; cdr3_length: 14; j_call: TRBJ2-1; cdr3_aa: CASSFRDYRNEQFF; cdr3_nt: TGTGCCAGCAGCTTCCGGGACTACCGAAATGAGCAGTTCTTC
v_call: TRBV21-1; d_call: -; clone_size: -; cdr3_length: 13; j_call: TRBJ2-5; cdr3_aa: CASTPDPAETQYF; cdr3_nt: TGTGCCAGCACCCCGGACCCGGCGGAGACCCAGTACTTC
v_call: TRBV12-3/TRBV12-4; d_call: -; clone_size: -; cdr3_length: 13; j_call: TRBJ2-1; cdr3_aa: CASRFTSPNEQFF; cdr3_nt: TGTGCCAGCAGATTTACCTCCCCTAATGAGCAGTTCTTC
v_call: TRBV27; d_call: TRBD1; clone_size: -; cdr3_length: 16; j_call: TRBJ2-7; cdr3_aa: CASSPYATGLGVEQYF; cdr3_nt: TGTGCCAGCTCACCTTACGCGACAGGGTTGGGGGTCGAGCAGTACTTC
v_call: TRBV5-1; d_call: -; clone_size: -; cdr3_length: 15; j_call: TRBJ1-1; cdr3_aa: CASSSQNRVGTEAFF; cdr3_nt: TGCGCCAGCAGCTCACAAAATCGGGTGGGCACTGAAGCTTTCTTT
v_call: TRBV19; d_call: -; clone_size: -; cdr3_length: 12; j_call: TRBJ2-7; cdr3_aa: CASSIDGDEQYF; cdr3_nt: TGTGCCAGTAGTATAGATGGCGACGAGCAGTACTTC